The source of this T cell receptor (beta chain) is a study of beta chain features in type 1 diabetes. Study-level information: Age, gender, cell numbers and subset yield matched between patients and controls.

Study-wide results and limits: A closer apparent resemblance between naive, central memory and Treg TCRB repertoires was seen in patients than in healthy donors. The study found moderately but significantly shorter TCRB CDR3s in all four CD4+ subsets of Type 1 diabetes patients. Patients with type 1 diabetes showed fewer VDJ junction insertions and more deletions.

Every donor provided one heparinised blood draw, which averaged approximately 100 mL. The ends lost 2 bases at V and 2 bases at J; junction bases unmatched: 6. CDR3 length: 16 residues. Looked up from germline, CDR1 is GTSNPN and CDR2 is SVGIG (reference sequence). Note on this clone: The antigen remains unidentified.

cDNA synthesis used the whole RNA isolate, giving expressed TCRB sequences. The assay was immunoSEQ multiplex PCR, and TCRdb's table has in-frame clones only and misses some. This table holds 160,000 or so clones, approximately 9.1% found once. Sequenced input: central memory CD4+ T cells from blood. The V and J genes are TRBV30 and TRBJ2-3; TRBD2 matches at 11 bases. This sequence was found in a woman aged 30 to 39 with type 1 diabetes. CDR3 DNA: TGTGCCTGGAGTCCTGGGACTAGCGGATTCACAGATACGCAGTATTTT. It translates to CAWSPGTSGFTDTQYF.